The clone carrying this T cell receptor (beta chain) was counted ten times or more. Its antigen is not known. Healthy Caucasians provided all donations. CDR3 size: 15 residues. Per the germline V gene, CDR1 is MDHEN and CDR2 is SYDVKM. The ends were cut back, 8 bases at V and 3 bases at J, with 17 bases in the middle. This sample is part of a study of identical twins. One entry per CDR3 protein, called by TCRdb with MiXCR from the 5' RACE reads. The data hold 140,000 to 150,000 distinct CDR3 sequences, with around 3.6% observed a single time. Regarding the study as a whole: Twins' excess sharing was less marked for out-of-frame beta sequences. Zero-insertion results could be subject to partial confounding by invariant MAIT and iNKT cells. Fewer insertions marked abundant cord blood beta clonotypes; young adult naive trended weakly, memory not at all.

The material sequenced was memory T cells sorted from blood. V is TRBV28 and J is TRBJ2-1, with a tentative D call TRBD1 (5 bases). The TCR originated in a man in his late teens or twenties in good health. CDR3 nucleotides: TGTGCCAGCCCCCCCTCCGCAGGGAACTACAATGAGCAGTTCTTC. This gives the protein CASPPSAGNYNEQFF. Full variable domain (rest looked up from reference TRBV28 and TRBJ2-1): DVKVTQSSRYLVKRTGEKVFLECVQDMDHENMFWYRQDPGLGLRLIYFSYDVKMKEKGDIPEGYSVSREKKERFSLILESASTNQTSMYLCASPPSAGNYNEQFFGPGTRLTVL.